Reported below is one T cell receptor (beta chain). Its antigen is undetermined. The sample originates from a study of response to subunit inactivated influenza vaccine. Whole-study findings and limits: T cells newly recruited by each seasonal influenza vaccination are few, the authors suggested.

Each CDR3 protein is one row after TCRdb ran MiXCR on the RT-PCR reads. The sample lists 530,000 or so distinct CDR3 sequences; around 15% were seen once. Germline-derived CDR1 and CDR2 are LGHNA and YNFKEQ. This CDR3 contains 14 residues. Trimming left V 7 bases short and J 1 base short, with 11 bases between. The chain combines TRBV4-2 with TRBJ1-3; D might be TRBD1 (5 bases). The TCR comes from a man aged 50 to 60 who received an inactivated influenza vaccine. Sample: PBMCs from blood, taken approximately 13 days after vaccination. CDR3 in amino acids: CASNRGLSGNTIYF. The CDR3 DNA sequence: TGTGCCAGCAACCGGGGACTTTCTGGAAACACCATATATTTT.